The entry that follows covers one T cell receptor beta chain sequence. Its antigen is unknown. No quality values exist for individual bases; no much larger clone is one base distant. These data come from a study of identical twins (dated by TCRdb to the mid-2010s). Describing the broader study: The study deep-sequenced TCR alpha and beta repertoires from monozygotic twins, unrelated adults of various ages and cord blood to test whether fetal clonotypes persist. To rule out contamination, replicate twin experiments were performed at different times with different library preparation protocols. Summary of the overall study and its limitations: Recombination models systematically underestimated out-of-frame TCR alpha sharing in monozygotic twins but agreed with sharing between unrelated individuals. Fewer insertions were carried by abundant cord blood beta clonotypes, a similar but weaker trend appeared in young adult naive repertoires, and no such trend appeared in memory repertoires. Invariant T cells such as MAIT and iNKT could partly confound zero-insertion analyses, although diverse VJ usage argued against such confounding for most clonotypes. Compared with coincidental sharing between unrelated individuals, an excess of low generation-probability sequences was observed among out-of-frame TCR alpha sequences shared between twins. Because the same donors could not be followed over many years, the conclusions depended on cross-sectional statistical analysis. Excess twin sharing in beta out-of-frame sequences was weaker because fewer shared sequences lowered the signal-to-noise ratio.

Only healthy Caucasian donors were included. Three pairs of female monozygotic twins, all aged about 18 to 29 years, were included in the twin cohort. Positive isolation kits from Invitrogen were used to isolate the CD4+ and CD8+ T cell populations. Library construction relied on 5' RACE. Sequencing instrument: Illumina HiSeq 2000. A universal primer binding site was added through template switching, and the final cDNA carried a unique molecular identifier so that TCR cDNA molecules could be counted accurately. Specific primers in the conserved constant-segment region were used to synthesize first-strand cDNA for TCR alpha and beta chains. To control for contamination, every cDNA library carried two barcodes: a SMART-Mk sample barcode plus Illumina barcodes. TruSeq adapter sequences along with Illumina sample barcodes were introduced in two successive PCR steps. The Illumina HiSeq platform was used with custom primers to sequence TCR alpha and beta cDNA libraries. Regarding the original processing steps: Unique molecular identifiers were extracted from raw reads with MiGEC, and CDR3 positions were determined with MiXCR. For each individual, recombination models were inferred using an EM algorithm with the repgenHMM and IGoR tools. Shared clonotype analysis was performed with the tcR package in R, normalizing sharing by the product of cloneset sizes. To study raw recombination without the effects of thymic and clonal selection, out-of-frame nonproductive sequences were analyzed. TCRdb's own reprocessing of the public reads used fastp at Q25 and MiXCR and kept productive beta chains. Rows with a matching CDR3 protein are joined into one entry that keeps the most common DNA and genes. These V and J calls rely on TCRdb rather than the paper's analysis. Across this sample there are some 570,000 distinct CDR3 sequences, with approximately 20% seen only once. The ten largest make up 0.48% of the sample.

According to the germline V gene (reference sequence), CDR1 reads SGHNT and CDR2 reads YYREEE. V ends up 5 bases short and J 4 bases short, with an unmatched junction base count of 11. From the cysteine up to the phenylalanine, the CDR3 has a length of 15 residues. The sequence is cut down to CDR3 DNA, 45 bases in frame from base 1. The data also belong to a second study, concerning yellow fever vaccine responses in identical twins. In that second paper, the authors write: The T cell response to vaccination in identical twins was reported by the authors to appear partly convergent and partly personalized. The study precisely tracked vaccine-responding T cell clones in identical twins.

The sequence joins TRBV5-4 to TRBJ1-2; 7 junctional bases match TRBD1. The receptor's source is a woman between 18 and 29 years old in good health. The sequencing sample was made of CD4+ T cells sorted from blood. Here is the DNA: TGTGCCAGCAGAAAGGGACAGAGCAATATCTATGGCTACACCTTC. It codes for CASRKGQSNIYGYTF.